The 31 T cell receptor beta chains below were found in one sample sequenced in a study of Ad26.COV2.S vaccination and SARS-CoV-2 variants. The sample's treatment: around 19 received Ad26.COV2.S at low or high dose, single or two shots; about 5 received placebo; per-sample allocation not given. The study sampled participants on day 63 after the first vaccine or placebo injection. Measured with immunoSEQ multiplex PCR; TCRdb has only the in-frame clones, and not every one. The table has roughly 700,000 clones, around 90% seen once. The sample consisted of peripheral blood, taken in a trial of Ad26.COV2.S vaccine versus placebo. These receptors all stem from a person between 18 and 59 years old who received the Ad26.COV2.S COVID-19 vaccine or a placebo.

CDR3 loop: CASSIGTGAYSNQPQHF. Written as DNA, the CDR3 is TGTGCCAGTAGTATAGGGACAGGGGCTTATAGCAATCAGCCCCAGCATTTT. The chain carries TRBV19 and TRBJ1-5, with 9 bases aligning to TRBD1. V was clipped by 1 base and J by 0 bases; unmatched bases: 4. Germline values: CDR1 LNHDA, CDR2 SQIVND (reference sequence). The CDR3 extends over 17 amino acids.

J is TRBJ2-2 and V is TRBV30, with D hard to call. This CDR3 comprises 14 residues. The germline gives CDR1 GTSNPN, CDR2 SVGIG (reference sequence). Trimming left V 1 base short and J 1 base short, with 7 bases between. DNA of the CDR3: TGTGCCTGGAGTGCAAGGTTGAACACCGGGGAGCTGTTTTTT. It codes for CAWSARLNTGELFF.

The chain employs TRBV19 and TRBJ2-5; possibly TRBD2 for D (6 bases). This CDR3 spans 13 amino acids. Trimming pared 8 bases from V and 0 bases from J, leaving 10 bases between. From germline, CDR1 is LNHDA and CDR2 SQIVND (reference sequence). CDR3 coding DNA: TGTGCCAGTGGAGGGAGCGACCAAGAGACCCAGTACTTC. Protein: CASGGSDQETQYF.

The V and J genes are TRBV10-3 and TRBJ1-4; D perhaps matches TRBD1 (6 bases). V lost 10 bases and J lost 3, with 18 bases in between. Germline V gene sequence: CDR1 ENHRY, CDR2 SYGVKD. The CDR3 has 15 amino acids. The CDR3 here is CATTRETGSNEKLFF. DNA for the CDR3: TGTGCCACAACCAGGGAAACAGGGTCTAATGAAAAACTGTTTTTT.

J is TRBJ2-1 and V is TRBV7-9; 7 nucleotides line up with TRBD2. Germline-derived CDR1 and CDR2 are SEHNR and FQNEAQ (reference sequence). The CDR3 totals 13 residues. Germline trimming cut 5 bases from V and 9 bases from J; bases unmatched to any gene: 7. The DNA of the CDR3 is TGTGCCAGCAGCCCGGGGACTATCCCTGAGCAGTTCTTC. Protein product: CASSPGTIPEQFF.

This chain links TRBV30 with TRBJ1-5; no clear D. From germline, CDR1 is GTSNPN and CDR2 SVGIG (reference sequence). The CDR3 extends over 13 amino acids. V was cut by 0 bases and J by 7 bases, with 10 bases left in between. For the CDR3, the DNA is TGTGCCTGGAGTGTTGAGGGAACCCAGCCCCAGCATTTT. Translated: CAWSVEGTQPQHF.

The gene calls are TRBV27 and TRBJ1-5; maybe TRBD1 (6 bases). CDR3 size: 21 residues. Germline V gene data show CDR1 as MNHEY and CDR2 as SMNVEV (reference sequence). V lost 0 bases and J 5 bases, leaving 29 bases between the germline ends. The CDR3 region is CASSLSPYTNSTQGRHQPQHF. In nucleotides, the CDR3 is TGTGCCAGCAGTTTATCCCCATATACCAACTCTACACAGGGCCGCCATCAGCCCCAGCATTTT.

This chain joins TRBV7-6 and TRBJ1-5, with 8 bases fitting TRBD1. The CDR3 has 17 amino acids. The germline V gene encodes CDR1 SGHVS and CDR2 FNYEAQ. Trimming cost V 3 bases and J 5 bases; bases outside gene matches: 12. The CDR3 DNA reads as TGTGCCAGCAGCTTGGACCAGGGGGCAGCTAGTTATCAGCCCCAGCATTTT. It is translated as CASSLDQGAASYQPQHF.

CDR3 DNA: TGTGCCAGCAGGTACGGGGGACTTCCACCTTCACCCCTCCACTTT. Its translation: CASRYGGLPPSPLHF. The chain employs TRBV27 and TRBJ1-6; a possible D gene is TRBD1 (5 bases). CDR1 and CDR2 from the germline V gene are MNHEY and SMNVEV (reference sequence). The CDR3 loop spans 15 amino acids. The ends were cut back, 6 bases at V and 9 bases at J, with 18 bases in the middle.

The V gene is TRBV30, the J gene TRBJ2-5, with D uncertain. V was trimmed by 2 bases and J by 0 bases, leaving 7 bases between them. Germline-derived CDR1 and CDR2 are GTSNPN and SVGIG (reference sequence). The CDR3 is 13 residues long. The CDR3 sequence is CAWSRVNQETQYF. The DNA of the CDR3 is TGTGCCTGGAGTAGGGTTAACCAAGAGACCCAGTACTTC.

The chain has TRBV6-5 and TRBJ2-5; no clear D gene. This CDR3 is built from 12 residues. V was pared by 6 bases and J by 3 bases, with 8 bases between. Looked up from germline, CDR1 is MNHEY and CDR2 is SVGAGI. CDR3 protein: CASRRSKETQYF. In nucleotides, the CDR3 is TGTGCCAGCAGGCGCAGCAAAGAGACCCAGTACTTC.

To note about this clone: This specimen includes other DNA sequences encoding the same CDR3. The chain couples TRBV6-6 to TRBJ2-3, with a possible D match to TRBD2 (5 bases). In germline, CDR1 is MNHNY, CDR2 SVGAGI (reference sequence). Trimming left V 2 bases short and J 3 bases short, with 6 bases between. The CDR3 length is 13 residues. Here the CDR3 reads CASSYGGTDTQYF. CDR3 nucleotide sequence: TGTGCCAGCAGTTACGGAGGAACAGATACGCAGTATTTT.

This chain uses TRBV15 with TRBJ1-5; no firm D call. Trimming removed 2 bases from V and 9 bases from J, with 8 bases in between. The CDR3 length is 12 residues. Germline-derived CDR1 and CDR2 are LNHNV and YYDKDF (reference sequence). The CDR3 here is CATSRKSSPQHF. In DNA form, the CDR3 reads TGTGCCACCAGCAGAAAGTCTTCGCCCCAGCATTTT.

A single count supports this clone. The chain recombines TRBV2 with TRBJ2-5; D is ambiguous. V was shortened by 1 base and J by 7 bases, with 7 bases between the two germline ends. The germline V gene has CDR1 SNHLY and CDR2 FYNNEI. The CDR3 loop spans 12 amino acids. CDR3 protein: CASSEGRGTQYF. In nucleotides, the CDR3 is TGTGCCAGCAGTGAAGGTCGAGGGACCCAGTACTTC.

This chain links TRBV12-5 with TRBJ2-1; D is perhaps TRBD1 (6 bases). Trimming pared 3 bases from V and 3 bases from J, leaving 18 bases between. This CDR3 has 17 amino acids. Per germline, CDR1 LGHNT and CDR2 FRNRAP. CDR3 loop: CASGFDSLRGNYNEQFF. The CDR3 nucleotides read TGTGCTAGTGGTTTTGACTCCCTCAGGGGTAACTACAATGAGCAGTTCTTC.

J is TRBJ2-7 and V is TRBV7-9; 13 bases agree with TRBD2. In germline, CDR1 is SEHNR, CDR2 FQNEAQ (reference sequence). The ends lost 8 bases at V and 0 bases at J; junction bases unmatched: 10. The CDR3 contains 17 residues. The CDR3 region has the DNA TGTGCCAGCTGCGAGGGACTAGCGGGACCCCTCTCCTACGAGCAGTACTTC. It is translated as CASCEGLAGPLSYEQYF.

The CDR3 DNA follows: TGTGCCAGCAGCTTGGCACTAGCGGGCCAAGAGACCCAGTACTTC. Amino acid sequence: CASSLALAGQETQYF. The rearrangement uses TRBV5-4 and TRBJ2-5; TRBD2 agrees at 9 bases. This CDR3 region has 15 residues. J was trimmed by 1 base and V by 0 bases; bases with no gene match: 1. CDR1 is SGHNT, CDR2 YYREEE, per germline (reference sequence). The full variable domain, rest sourced from reference TRBV5-4 and TRBJ2-5, is ETGVTQSPTHLIKTRGQQVTLRCSSQSGHNTVSWYQQALGQGPQFIFQYYREEENGRGNFPPRFSGLQFPNYSSELNVNALELDDSALYLCASSLALAGQETQYFGPGTRLLVL.

A single count supports this clone. V usage is TRBV6-5 and J usage is TRBJ1-2, with a weak D call TRBD1 (5 bases). Germline CDR1 MNHEY, CDR2 SVGAGI. Trimming shortened V by 9 bases and J by 4 bases, and 15 bases separated the two germline ends. The CDR3 runs to 13 residues. The CDR3 nucleotides read TGTGCCAGTAACCCCCAGGGAGGCTATGGCTACACCTTC. Translated, it gives CASNPQGGYGYTF.

The CDR3: CASISSWQNSPLHF. CDR3 sequence (DNA): TGTGCCAGCATCTCCTCGTGGCAGAATTCACCCCTCCACTTT. The genes are TRBV6-6 and TRBJ1-6; D gene unclear. There are 14 residues in the CDR3. Germline values: CDR1 MNHNY, CDR2 SVGAGI (reference sequence). With 7 bases removed from V and 7 bases from J, the gap between germline ends came to 14 bases.

The V gene is TRBV7-2, the J gene TRBJ2-5; D call uncertain. Germline CDR1 and CDR2: SGHTA and FQGNSA. This CDR3 is built from 12 residues. V shed 2 bases and J shed 3 bases, with 4 bases lying between them. The CDR3 nucleotides are TGTGCCAGCAGCTTATCGGAAGAGACCCAGTACTTC. This encodes CASSLSEETQYF.

The chain has TRBV28 and TRBJ2-3; D may correspond to TRBD1 or TRBD2 (5 bases each). Germline values: CDR1 MDHEN, CDR2 SYDVKM. Trimming shortened V by 6 bases and J by 6 bases, and 19 bases separated the two germline ends. The CDR3 is made up of 15 amino acids. The CDR3 region has the DNA TGTGCCAGCAGCGGGGTCGGGACGAAAGTGGATACGCAGTATTTT. Its translation is CASSGVGTKVDTQYF.

This clone was observed a handful of times. CDR3 sequence (DNA): TGTGCCAGCAGTGAGAACTACGAGCAGTACTTC. It encodes CASSENYEQYF. The chain employs TRBV25-1 and TRBJ2-7; D remains ambiguous. The CDR3 sequence is 11 residues long. Germline assignment: CDR1 MGHDK and CDR2 SYGVNS. V was pared by 3 bases and J by 3 bases, with 3 bases between.

The chain joins TRBV24-1 to TRBJ2-1; D gene ambiguous. V lost 4 bases and J 4 bases, leaving 7 bases between the germline ends. The V gene's germline CDR1 is KGHDR and CDR2 SFDVKD. The CDR3 spans 13 residues. CDR3 coding DNA: TGTGCCACCAGTGACCCCCTTTACAATGAGCAGTTCTTC. Protein product: CATSDPLYNEQFF.

The rearrangement uses TRBV10-3 and TRBJ2-7; TRBD1 matches at 7 bases. CDR1 is ENHRY and CDR2 is SYGVKD in the germline V gene. The CDR3 totals 14 residues. V lost 3 bases, J lost 0 bases, and 2 bases stayed unmatched. The CDR3 region has the DNA TGTGCCATCAGTGATCAGGGGGTCTCCTACGAGCAGTACTTC. This gives the protein CAISDQGVSYEQYF.

The chain couples TRBV10-3 to TRBJ2-3, with D perhaps being TRBD1 or TRBD2 (5 bases each). The ends were cut back, 5 bases at V and 3 bases at J, with 12 bases in the middle. Germline assignment: CDR1 ENHRY and CDR2 SYGVKD. The CDR3 has 14 amino acids. CDR3 sequence (DNA): TGTGCCATCAGTTTGGGACCGCGGACAGATACGCAGTATTTT. This gives the protein CAISLGPRTDTQYF.

V and J are TRBV11-2 and TRBJ2-5; no clear D gene. The CDR3 covers 12 residues. Trimming removed 4 bases from V and 2 bases from J, with 5 bases in between. The germline V gene encodes CDR1 SGHAT and CDR2 FQNNGV. The CDR3 DNA follows: TGTGCCAGCAGCTCCTTTCAAGAGACCCAGTACTTC. Protein product: CASSSFQETQYF.

V is TRBV30 and J is TRBJ1-2; D is possibly TRBD1 (5 bases). The V and J ends lost 1 base and 4 bases respectively, with 10 bases between them. The CDR3 contains 13 residues. Germline loops: CDR1 GTSNPN, CDR2 SVGIG (reference sequence). The CDR3 here is CAWSAAGTYGYTF. In DNA, the CDR3 is TGTGCCTGGAGTGCGGCAGGGACCTATGGCTACACCTTC.

This rearrangement joins TRBV25-1 to TRBJ1-2; 8 bases match TRBD1. The CDR3 consists of 16 residues. V trimming: 3 bases; J trimming: 4 bases; junction bases outside the gene matches: 10. Germline loops: CDR1 MGHDK, CDR2 SYGVNS. CDR3 protein: CASSEGGGDRGYGYTF. The CDR3 DNA follows: TGTGCCAGCAGTGAGGGAGGGGGCGACAGGGGCTATGGCTACACCTTC.

V is TRBV15 and J is TRBJ1-5; no reliable D call. V was trimmed by 0 bases and J by 5 bases, leaving 2 bases between them. Germline V gene sequence: CDR1 LNHNV, CDR2 YYDKDF (reference sequence). The CDR3 is 12 amino acids. The CDR3 DNA is TGTGCCACCAGCAGAGATGATCAGCCCCAGCATTTT. It yields the protein CATSRDDQPQHF.

The chain employs TRBV24-1 and TRBJ2-2, with 7 bases that match TRBD1. The germline V gene encodes CDR1 KGHDR and CDR2 SFDVKD. CDR3 size: 14 residues. The V gene end was trimmed by 5 bases and the J gene end by 1 base; junction bases not matched to a gene: 0. Here the CDR3 DNA reads TGTGCCACCAGTGGGACAGGGAACACCGGGGAGCTGTTTTTT. It specifies CATSGTGNTGELFF.

The chain has TRBV30 and TRBJ2-5, with 7 bases that match TRBD1. Per the germline V gene, CDR1 is GTSNPN and CDR2 is SVGIG (reference sequence). The CDR3 consists of 17 residues. V lost 3 bases to trimming and J lost 4 bases; unmatched junction nucleotides: 17. The CDR3 DNA reads as TGTGCCTGGAGCACCCTTGGGGGACAGAGGCTCCGAGAGACCCAGTACTTC. Translating gives CAWSTLGGQRLRETQYF.